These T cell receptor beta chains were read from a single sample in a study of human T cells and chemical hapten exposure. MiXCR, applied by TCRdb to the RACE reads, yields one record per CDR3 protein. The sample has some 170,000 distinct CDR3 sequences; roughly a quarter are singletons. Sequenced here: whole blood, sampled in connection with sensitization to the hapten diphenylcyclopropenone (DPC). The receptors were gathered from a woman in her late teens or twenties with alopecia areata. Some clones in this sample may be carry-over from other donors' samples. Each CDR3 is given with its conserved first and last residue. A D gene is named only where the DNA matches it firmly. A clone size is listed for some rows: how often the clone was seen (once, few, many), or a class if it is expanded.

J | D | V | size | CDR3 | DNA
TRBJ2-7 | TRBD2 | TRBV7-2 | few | CASSSQAGAFYEQYF | TGTGCCAGCAGCTCCCAAGCGGGGGCCTTCTACGAGCAGTACTTC
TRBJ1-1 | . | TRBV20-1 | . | CSARRQGGGGTEAFF | TGCAGTGCTAGAAGGCAGGGCGGGGGCGGCACTGAAGCTTTCTTT
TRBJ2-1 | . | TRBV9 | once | CASSVEVSSYNEQFF | TGTGCCAGCAGCGTAGAGGTCAGTTCCTACAATGAGCAGTTCTTC
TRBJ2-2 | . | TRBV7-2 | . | CASRFSGGGELFF | TGTGCCAGCAGGTTTTCTGGGGGCGGGGAGCTGTTTTTT
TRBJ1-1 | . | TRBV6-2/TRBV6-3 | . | CASRTSGTEAFF | TGTGCCAGCAGGACCTCCGGGACTGAAGCTTTCTTT
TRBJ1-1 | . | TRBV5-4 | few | CASSYWTTEAFF | TGTGCCAGCAGCTATTGGACCACTGAAGCTTTCTTT
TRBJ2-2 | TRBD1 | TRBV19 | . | CASRPLGQRMSGELFF | TGTGCCAGTAGGCCATTGGGACAGCGGATGTCCGGGGAGCTGTTTTTT
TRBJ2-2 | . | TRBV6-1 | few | CASSEPGHGTGELFF | TGTGCCAGCAGTGAACCCGGACACGGAACCGGGGAGCTGTTTTTT
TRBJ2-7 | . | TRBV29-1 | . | CSVVAGLSYEQYF | TGCAGCGTTGTTGCGGGTCTCTCCTACGAGCAGTACTTC
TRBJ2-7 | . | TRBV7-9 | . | CASGPGDLPLYEQYF | TGTGCCAGCGGCCCCGGAGATCTTCCCCTCTACGAGCAGTACTTC
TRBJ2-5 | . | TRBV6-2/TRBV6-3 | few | CASSSSGWGRQETQYF | TGTGCCAGCAGTTCCTCCGGGTGGGGGAGGCAAGAGACCCAGTACTTC
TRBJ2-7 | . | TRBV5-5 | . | CASSGGGSLYEQYF | TGTGCCAGCAGCGGGGGGGGCTCTCTCTACGAGCAGTACTTC
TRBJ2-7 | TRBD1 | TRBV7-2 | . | CASSLTMGQRSYEQYF | TGTGCCAGCAGCCTTACCATGGGACAGCGCTCCTACGAGCAGTACTTC
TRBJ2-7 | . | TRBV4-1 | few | CASSQAPEPYEQYF | TGCGCCAGCAGCCAGGCCCCGGAACCCTACGAGCAGTACTTC